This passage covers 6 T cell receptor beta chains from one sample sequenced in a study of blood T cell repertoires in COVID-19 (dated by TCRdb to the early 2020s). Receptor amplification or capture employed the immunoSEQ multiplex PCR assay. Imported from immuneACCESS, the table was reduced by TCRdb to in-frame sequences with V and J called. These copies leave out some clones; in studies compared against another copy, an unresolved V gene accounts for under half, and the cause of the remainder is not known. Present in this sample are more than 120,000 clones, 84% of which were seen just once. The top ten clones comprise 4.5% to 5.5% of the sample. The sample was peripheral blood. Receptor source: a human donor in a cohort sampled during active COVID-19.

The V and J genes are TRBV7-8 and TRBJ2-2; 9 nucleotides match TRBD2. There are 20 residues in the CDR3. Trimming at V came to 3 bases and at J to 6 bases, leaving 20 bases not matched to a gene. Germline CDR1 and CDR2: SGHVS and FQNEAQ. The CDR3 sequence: CASSFPQGGSGGHRAGELFF. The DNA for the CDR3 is TGTGCCAGCAGCTTTCCCCAGGGGGGTAGCGGGGGCCATCGGGCCGGGGAGCTGTTTTTT.

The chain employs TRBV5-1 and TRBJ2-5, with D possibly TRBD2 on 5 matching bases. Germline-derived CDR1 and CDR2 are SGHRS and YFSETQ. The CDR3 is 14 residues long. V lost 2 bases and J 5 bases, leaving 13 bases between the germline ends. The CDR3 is CASSFEGGQETQYF. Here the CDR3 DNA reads TGCGCCAGCAGCTTTGAGGGTGGGCAGGAGACCCAGTACTTC.

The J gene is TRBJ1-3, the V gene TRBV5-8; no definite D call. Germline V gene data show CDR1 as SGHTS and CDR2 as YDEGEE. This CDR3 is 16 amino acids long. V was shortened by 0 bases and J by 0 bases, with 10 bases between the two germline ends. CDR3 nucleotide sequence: TGTGCCAGCAGCTTGGCTCGGGTACTCTCTGGAAACACCATATATTTT. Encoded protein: CASSLARVLSGNTIYF.

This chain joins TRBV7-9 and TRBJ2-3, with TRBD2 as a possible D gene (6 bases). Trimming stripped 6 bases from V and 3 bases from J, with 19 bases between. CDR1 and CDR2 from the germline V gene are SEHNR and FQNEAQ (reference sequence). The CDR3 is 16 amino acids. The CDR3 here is CASSTWGRERTDTQYF. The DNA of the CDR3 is TGTGCCAGCAGTACCTGGGGACGGGAGAGGACAGATACGCAGTATTTT.

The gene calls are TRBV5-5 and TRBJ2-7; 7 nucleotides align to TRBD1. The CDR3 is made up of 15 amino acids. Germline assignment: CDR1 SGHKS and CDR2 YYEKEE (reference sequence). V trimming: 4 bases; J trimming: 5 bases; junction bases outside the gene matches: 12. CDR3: CASSPGQSTGDEQYF. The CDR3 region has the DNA TGTGCCAGCAGCCCGGGACAGTCCACTGGCGACGAGCAGTACTTC.

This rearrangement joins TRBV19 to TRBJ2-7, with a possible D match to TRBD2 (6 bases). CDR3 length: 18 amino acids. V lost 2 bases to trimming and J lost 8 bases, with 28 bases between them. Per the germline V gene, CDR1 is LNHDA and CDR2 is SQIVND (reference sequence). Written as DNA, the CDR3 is TGTGCCAGTAGTATATCCCACACTTCACGGACTACGCCTGAGCAGCAGTACGTC. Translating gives CASSISHTSRTTPEQQYV.